This TCR beta chain was sequenced for a study of TIL therapy for anti-PD-1-resistant metastatic lung cancer. Background on the study: Progressing patients received lymphodepletion, expanded TIL infusion and IL-2. Median tumor mutation burden was under 1.6 mutations per megabase. Median tumor PD-L1 proportion score was approximately 6.3%.

Sequencing used immunoSEQ v3. Generated by immunoSEQ multiplex PCR, the TCRdb table keeps only in-frame clones and is missing some. The sample comprises about 19,000 clones, over 75% of which are singletons, and roughly 7.1% rests with the top ten. Germline CDR1 reads MNHNY; CDR2 reads SVGAGI (reference sequence). This CDR3 is 16 amino acids long. With 6 bases clipped from V and 3 bases from J, the junction kept 11 bases outside the gene matches. Indicated time point: pre-treatment sample, taken before nivolumab and TIL therapy. Patients were adults with stage 4 NSCLC. This clone was seen a few times. The clonotype was recovered from a person aged 25-85 years with non-small cell lung cancer. The sequences come from blood, collected at baseline. J is TRBJ2-3 and V is TRBV6-6, with 8 bases matching TRBD1. The CDR3 region has the DNA TGTGCCAGCAGAACCATACCCAGGGGGCCAACAGATACGCAGTATTTT. Amino acids: CASRTIPRGPTDTQYF.